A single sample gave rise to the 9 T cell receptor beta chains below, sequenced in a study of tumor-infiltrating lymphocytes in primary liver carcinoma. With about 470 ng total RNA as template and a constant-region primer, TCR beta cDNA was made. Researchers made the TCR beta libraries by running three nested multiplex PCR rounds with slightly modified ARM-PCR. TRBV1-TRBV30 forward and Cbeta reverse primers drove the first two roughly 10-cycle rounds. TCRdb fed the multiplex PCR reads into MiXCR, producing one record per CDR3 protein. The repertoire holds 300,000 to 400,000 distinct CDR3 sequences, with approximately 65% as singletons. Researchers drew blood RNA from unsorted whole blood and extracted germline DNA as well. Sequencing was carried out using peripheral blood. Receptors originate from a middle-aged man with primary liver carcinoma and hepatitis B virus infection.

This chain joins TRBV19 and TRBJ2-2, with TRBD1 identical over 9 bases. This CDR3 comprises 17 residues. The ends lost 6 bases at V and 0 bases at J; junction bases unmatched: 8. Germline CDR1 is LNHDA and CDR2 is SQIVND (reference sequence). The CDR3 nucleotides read TGTGCCAGTAGAAGTAGGGACAGGGCCTCGAACACCGGGGAGCTGTTTTTT. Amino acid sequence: CASRSRDRASNTGELFF.

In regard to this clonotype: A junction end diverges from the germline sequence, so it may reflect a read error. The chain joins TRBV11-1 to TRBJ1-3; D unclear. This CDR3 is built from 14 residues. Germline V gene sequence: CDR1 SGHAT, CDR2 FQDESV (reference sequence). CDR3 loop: CASVEQPCGSTIYF. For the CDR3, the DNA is TGTGCCAGCGTCGAACAACCCTGTGGAAGCACCATATATTTT.

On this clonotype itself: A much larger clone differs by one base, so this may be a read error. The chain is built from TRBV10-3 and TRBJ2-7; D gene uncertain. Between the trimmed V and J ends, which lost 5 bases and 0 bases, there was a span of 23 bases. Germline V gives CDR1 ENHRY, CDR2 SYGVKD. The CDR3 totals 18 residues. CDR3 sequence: CAISTTRIWNSGSYEQYF. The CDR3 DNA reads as TGTGCCATCAGTACTACAAGAATCTGGAACAGTGGCTCCTACGAGCAGTACTTC.

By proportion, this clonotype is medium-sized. CDR3: CASSLVLAGGLGDTQYF. CDR3 in DNA: TGTGCCAGCAGCTTAGTTTTAGCGGGAGGGCTCGGAGATACGCAGTATTTT. The chain links TRBV11-2 to TRBJ2-3, with 11 bases lining up with TRBD2. V was pared by 1 base and J by 5 bases, with 8 bases of the junction left unmatched. This CDR3 region has 17 residues. Germline V gene lookup returns CDR1 SGHAT and CDR2 FQNNGV.

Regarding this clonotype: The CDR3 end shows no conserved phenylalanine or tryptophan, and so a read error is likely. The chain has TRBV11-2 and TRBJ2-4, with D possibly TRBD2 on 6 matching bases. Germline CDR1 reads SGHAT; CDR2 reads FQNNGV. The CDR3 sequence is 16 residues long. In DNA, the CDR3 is TGTGCCAGCAGCCAAACCAGCGGGTTAGCCATAAACATTCAGTACATC. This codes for CASSQTSGLAINIQYI.

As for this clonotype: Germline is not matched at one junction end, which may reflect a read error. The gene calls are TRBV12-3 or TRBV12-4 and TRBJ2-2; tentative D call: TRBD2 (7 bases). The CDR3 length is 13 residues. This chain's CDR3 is CVSSPGEGGELFF. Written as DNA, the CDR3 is TGTGTCAGCAGTCCAGGGGAGGGCGGGGAGCTGTTTTTT.

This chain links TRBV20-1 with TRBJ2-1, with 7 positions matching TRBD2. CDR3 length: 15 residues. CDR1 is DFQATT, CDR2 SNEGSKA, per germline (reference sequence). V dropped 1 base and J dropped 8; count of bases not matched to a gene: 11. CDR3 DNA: TGCAGTGCTAGAGGGAGGGAGGGCCGTGGCGATGAGCAGTTCTTC. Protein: CSARGREGRGDEQFF.

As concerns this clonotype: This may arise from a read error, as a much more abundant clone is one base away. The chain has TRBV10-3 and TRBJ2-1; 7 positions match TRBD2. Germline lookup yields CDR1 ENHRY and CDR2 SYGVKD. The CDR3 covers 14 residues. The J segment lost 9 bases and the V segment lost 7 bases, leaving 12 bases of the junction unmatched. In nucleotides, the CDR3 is TGTGCCATCACCAGACTAGTGGGAGGGTTTGAGCAGTTCTTC. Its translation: CAITRLVGGFEQFF.

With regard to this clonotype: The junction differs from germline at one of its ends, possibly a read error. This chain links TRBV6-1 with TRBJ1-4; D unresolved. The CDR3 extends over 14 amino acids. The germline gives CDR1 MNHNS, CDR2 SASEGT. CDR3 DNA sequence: TGTGCCAGCAGTGAACAGGAAACTAATGAAAAACTGTCTTTT. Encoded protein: CASSEQETNEKLSF.